Below are 32 T cell receptor beta chains sequenced from a single sample in a study of shared clonotypes between healthy human individuals. Assay: immunoSEQ multiplex PCR; the TCRdb copy retains only in-frame clones and omits some. The sample carries about a million clones, 60% to 80% recorded once. Sequenced sample: memory CD4+ T cells from PBMCs. Subset reported: CD45RA-negative fraction. The receptors originated from a man between 18 and 29 years old in good health. Some clones in this sample may be carry-over from other donors' samples.

The chain's CDR3 is CASSRQENTEAFF. CDR3 DNA: TGTGCCAGCAGTCGCCAGGAGAACACTGAAGCTTTCTTT. The chain joins TRBV11-2 to TRBJ1-1; D unresolved. The V end lost 6 bases, the J end lost 1 base, and 9 bases lay between the germline ends. There are 13 residues in the CDR3. Germline V CDR1 and CDR2: SGHAT, FQNNGV.

The chain carries TRBV7-3 and TRBJ2-7, with 9 bases fitting TRBD1. V trimming: 6 bases; J trimming: 5 bases; junction bases outside the gene matches: 8. The length of the CDR3 is 14 residues. Germline V gene sequence: CDR1 SGHTA, CDR2 FQGTGA. CDR3 in amino acids: CASRKTGGKDEQYF. In DNA form, the CDR3 reads TGTGCCAGCAGAAAAACAGGGGGCAAAGACGAGCAGTACTTC.

The chain uses TRBV6-1 and TRBJ2-7, with D perhaps TRBD1 (7 bases). V dropped 3 bases and J dropped 3 bases, with 21 bases sitting between them. Looked up from germline, CDR1 is MNHNS and CDR2 is SASEGT. The CDR3 sequence is 17 residues long. This chain's CDR3 is CASSDERAGGRDYEQYF. The CDR3 DNA follows: TGTGCCAGCAGTGACGAAAGAGCAGGGGGGAGAGACTACGAGCAGTACTTC.

Points on this clone: Other DNA sequences within the sample encode an identical CDR3. The chain joins TRBV6-5 to TRBJ2-5, with D tentatively TRBD2 (5 bases). V lost 2 bases and J lost 1, with 5 bases in between. The V gene's germline CDR1 is MNHEY and CDR2 SVGAGI. This CDR3 is 13 amino acids long. The CDR3 bases are TGTGCCAGCAGTTACCGGGGCCAAGAGACCCAGTACTTC. Protein sequence: CASSYRGQETQYF.

The chain has TRBV30 and TRBJ1-1; D not resolved. CDR3 length: 15 residues. Germline V gene sequence: CDR1 GTSNPN, CDR2 SVGIG (reference sequence). The CDR3 region has the DNA TGTGCTCGAGAGACCGAAACCGCCGCGAACACTGAAGCTTTCTTT. It translates to CARETETAANTEAFF.

The chain is built from TRBV5-6 and TRBJ2-2; D uncertain. Germline lookup yields CDR1 SGHDT and CDR2 YYEEEE. V lost 0 bases and J lost 1, with 4 bases in between. The CDR3 covers 14 residues. CDR3 loop: CASSLGLNTGELFF. CDR3 sequence (DNA): TGTGCCAGCAGCTTGGGACTGAACACCGGGGAGCTGTTTTTT.

This chain uses TRBV4-2 with TRBJ1-1, with D possibly TRBD1 on 5 matching bases. CDR3 size: 17 residues. V was trimmed by 0 bases and J by 5 bases, leaving 19 bases between them. CDR1 LGHNA and CDR2 YNFKEQ come from the germline V gene. The CDR3 spells CASSQEGGGWEWTEAFF. CDR3 DNA sequence: TGTGCCAGCAGCCAAGAAGGCGGGGGTTGGGAGTGGACTGAAGCTTTCTTT.

The genes are TRBV18 and TRBJ2-1; 10 bases match TRBD2. This CDR3 spans 17 amino acids. V was clipped by 2 bases and J by 3 bases; unmatched bases: 7. Germline values: CDR1 KGHSH, CDR2 LQKENI. The CDR3 region is CASSPFPSGSFYNEQFF. The CDR3 DNA sequence: TGTGCCAGCTCACCATTTCCTAGCGGGAGTTTCTACAATGAGCAGTTCTTC.

This chain links TRBV7-8 with TRBJ2-7; unclear D gene. V was clipped by 2 bases and J by 6 bases, with 8 bases between them. From germline, CDR1 is SGHVS and CDR2 FQNEAQ. The CDR3 sequence is 12 residues long. The CDR3 DNA sequence: TGTGCCAGCAGCTTAACAGACTCCGAGCAGTACTTC. As protein: CASSLTDSEQYF.

The chain links TRBV27 to TRBJ2-7; D is ambiguous. V shed 6 bases and J shed 7 bases, with 16 bases lying between them. CDR1 is MNHEY and CDR2 is SMNVEV in the germline V gene (reference sequence). The CDR3 extends over 13 amino acids. The CDR3: CASSDARIREQYF. CDR3 DNA: TGTGCCAGCAGCGATGCCCGGATCCGGGAGCAGTACTTC.

This clone was picked up a small number of times. The chain recombines TRBV9 with TRBJ1-1; D is undetermined. Trimming removed 0 bases at V and 0 bases at J, with 9 bases between. The CDR3 totals 15 residues. Germline V CDR1 and CDR2: SGDLS, YYNGEE. The DNA for the CDR3 is TGTGCCAGCAGCGTAGGGCCGTTCATGAACACTGAAGCTTTCTTT. It yields the protein CASSVGPFMNTEAFF. Drawing the rest from reference TRBV9 and TRBJ1-1, the complete variable domain is DSGVTQTPKHLITATGQRVTLRCSPRSGDLSVYWYQQSLDQGLQFLIQYYNGEERAKGNILERFSAQQFPDLHSELNLSSLELGDSALYFCASSVGPFMNTEAFFGQGTRLTVV.

This clone was seen a few times. The rearrangement joins TRBV28 to TRBJ2-7; TRBD2 matches at 9 bases. CDR1 and CDR2 (germline): MDHEN, SYDVKM. This CDR3 is 15 amino acids long. The CDR3 loop is CAAAGGRGRSGEQYF. DNA of the CDR3: TGTGCAGCGGCGGGGGGGCGAGGGAGGTCGGGTGAGCAGTACTTC.

The chain uses TRBV25-1 and TRBJ1-2, with 7 bases fitting TRBD1. This CDR3 contains 14 residues. Germline lookup yields CDR1 MGHDK and CDR2 SYGVNS. V was clipped by 5 bases and J by 6 bases; unmatched bases: 9. The CDR3 coding sequence is TGTGCCAGCAGTTCCAGGGGGTCGTCAGATGGCTACACCTTC. Amino acid sequence: CASSSRGSSDGYTF.

The gene calls are TRBV21-1 and TRBJ2-1; the D call TRBD1 from the table was never checked on the DNA. TRBV21-1 constitutes a pseudogene. The CDR3 length is 17 residues. CDR3 coding DNA: TGTGCCAGCAGCACCGATACCGGGACAGGGGACTACAATGAGCAGTTCTTC. It yields the protein CASSTDTGTGDYNEQFF.

The chain employs TRBV27 and TRBJ1-2, with D possibly being TRBD1 (5 bases). V gave up 5 bases and J gave up 0 bases, with 19 bases separating them. This CDR3 comprises 17 residues. The germline V gene has CDR1 MNHEY and CDR2 SMNVEV (reference sequence). The CDR3 sequence is CASSTKGRKITNYGYTF. In DNA form, the CDR3 reads TGTGCCAGCAGTACAAAGGGACGGAAGATAACTAACTATGGCTACACCTTC.

Note on this clone: Since a much larger clone is just one base distant, this may be a read error. In the same sample, other DNA sequences code for this CDR3. The rearrangement uses TRBV25-1 and TRBJ1-1, with D hard to call. The CDR3 consists of 14 residues. Germline V gene data show CDR1 as MGHDK and CDR2 as SYGVNS. The DNA for the CDR3 is TGCGCCAGCAGGAGTCCAGACGAGAACACTGAAGCTTTCTTT. Amino acid sequence: CASRSPDENTEAFF.

The chain uses TRBV25-1 and TRBJ2-5; 9 nucleotides match TRBD1. This CDR3 has 16 amino acids. V shed 3 bases and J 1 base; nucleotides not matched to a gene: 6. CDR1 and CDR2 from the germline V gene are MGHDK and SYGVNS. CDR3 nucleotide sequence: TGTGCCAGCAGTGATCCGCCGGGACAGGGCCAAGAGACCCAGTACTTC. It translates to CASSDPPGQGQETQYF.

As for this clone: The same CDR3 arises from other DNA sequences in this sample as well. The CDR3 is CASSSRTGGETQYF. The CDR3 DNA reads as TGTGCCAGCAGCTCCAGGACAGGGGGAGAGACCCAGTACTTC. The gene calls are TRBV7-9 and TRBJ2-5; the match to TRBD1 covers 10 bases. This CDR3 spans 14 amino acids. With 4 bases clipped from V and 4 bases from J, the junction kept 3 bases outside the gene matches. CDR1 is SEHNR, CDR2 FQNEAQ, per germline (reference sequence).

The V gene is TRBV5-1, the J gene TRBJ2-5, with D hard to call. Germline V lookup: CDR1 SGHRS, CDR2 YFSETQ. This CDR3 spans 12 amino acids. V lost 4 bases and J 2 bases, leaving 6 bases between the germline ends. The CDR3 DNA is TGCGCCAGCAGCCCCGAGCAAGAGACCCAGTACTTC. It is translated as CASSPEQETQYF.

This clone has just a few counts. This chain's CDR3 is CASSDGANTEAFF. The CDR3 nucleotides are TGCGCCAGCAGTGACGGGGCAAACACTGAAGCTTTCTTT. This chain joins TRBV10-1 and TRBJ1-1, with D maybe TRBD1 (5 bases). The ends were cut back, 3 bases at V and 2 bases at J, with 7 bases in the middle. In germline, CDR1 is WNHNN, CDR2 SYGVQD (reference sequence). CDR3 length equals 13 residues.

The sample holds a few counts of this clone. The chain links TRBV28 to TRBJ2-7; D is uncertain. The germline V and J ends were trimmed by 2 bases and 2 bases, with 7 bases remaining between them. Looked up from germline, CDR1 is MDHEN and CDR2 is SYDVKM. CDR3 length: 13 residues. The CDR3 sequence is CASSLLSAYEQYF. DNA for the CDR3: TGTGCCAGCAGTTTACTGTCAGCCTACGAGCAGTACTTC.

This clone came up a few times. CDR3 nucleotide sequence: TGTGCCAGCAGCGTAGACCCAACGAACACTGAAGCTTTCTTT. Protein sequence: CASSVDPTNTEAFF. The V call is TRBV9, the J call TRBJ1-1; D call uncertain. V was cut by 0 bases and J by 1 base, with 7 bases left in between. This CDR3 is built from 14 residues. Germline V gene data show CDR1 as SGDLS and CDR2 as YYNGEE.

Comment on this clone: A much larger clone differs by one base, so this may be a read error. The CDR3 protein is CASSLEDEQYF. The CDR3 DNA reads TGCGCCAGCAGCTTGGAGGACGAGCAGTACTTC. This chain uses TRBV5-1 with TRBJ2-7; D is unclear. The CDR3 length is 11 residues. Between the trimmed V and J ends, which lost 0 bases and 5 bases, there was a span of 3 bases. Germline-derived CDR1 and CDR2 are SGHRS and YFSETQ.

This clone was picked up one time. The chain is built from TRBV5-4 and TRBJ2-7; weak D call: TRBD2 (5 bases). The CDR3 contains 13 residues. Trimming pared 4 bases from V and 3 bases from J, leaving 11 bases between. CDR1 is SGHNT and CDR2 is YYREEE in the germline V gene (reference sequence). CDR3 sequence reads: CASSRTSFYEQYF. The CDR3 region has the DNA TGTGCCAGCAGCCGTACTAGTTTCTACGAGCAGTACTTC.

The chain employs TRBV5-4 and TRBJ1-1; unclear D gene. The germline V and J ends were trimmed by 6 bases and 3 bases, with 6 bases remaining between them. CDR3 size: 11 residues. Germline V gene data show CDR1 as SGHNT and CDR2 as YYREEE (reference sequence). The CDR3 DNA reads TGTGCCAGCAACGGGGACACTGAAGCTTTCTTT. It specifies CASNGDTEAFF.

The genes are TRBV6-5 and TRBJ2-7, with 8 bases identical to TRBD1. The CDR3 spans 14 residues. V lost 6 bases and J lost 4; bases outside the gene matches: 8. Germline V gene lookup returns CDR1 MNHEY and CDR2 SVGAGI. The CDR3 here is CASSPDRTGYEQYF. The CDR3 DNA follows: TGTGCCAGCAGCCCCGACAGGACAGGGTACGAGCAGTACTTC.

This clone has only one observation. The chain recombines TRBV6-5 with TRBJ2-7; D gene uncertain. The CDR3 loop spans 13 amino acids. Germline CDR1 and CDR2: MNHEY and SVGAGI. Trimming cost V 0 bases and J 6 bases, with 9 bases left between them. CDR3 nucleotide sequence: TGTGCCAGCAGTTACTCGGCAGGACCCGAGCAGTACTTC. Its translation is CASSYSAGPEQYF.

V is TRBV6-6 and J is TRBJ1-5; TRBD1 is a possible D gene (6 bases). With 5 bases removed from V and 4 bases from J, the gap between germline ends came to 12 bases. The germline gives CDR1 MNHNY, CDR2 SVGAGI (reference sequence). This CDR3 has 14 amino acids. The CDR3 sequence is CASSGWDTNQPQHF. The CDR3 region has the DNA TGTGCCAGCAGTGGATGGGACACGAATCAGCCCCAGCATTTT.

The chain joins TRBV28 to TRBJ2-3; D remains unclear. Germline V CDR1 and CDR2: MDHEN, SYDVKM. V lost 5 bases and J lost 7, with 13 bases in between. The CDR3 has 13 residues. CDR3 loop: CASSPLGRYTQYF. The DNA for the CDR3 is TGTGCCAGCAGTCCATTAGGCCGATATACGCAGTATTTT.

The genes are TRBV5-6 and TRBJ2-3; 10 bases match TRBD2. Germline CDR1 and CDR2: SGHDT and YYEEEE. Trimming at V came to 0 bases and at J to 4 bases, leaving 5 bases not matched to a gene. The CDR3 is 16 amino acids. The CDR3 here is CASSLVTSGTPDTQYF. For the CDR3, the DNA is TGTGCCAGCAGCTTGGTCACTAGCGGGACTCCAGATACGCAGTATTTT.

J is TRBJ2-1 and V is TRBV4-2, with 10 bases matching TRBD2. This CDR3 has 18 amino acids. V shed 0 bases, J shed 0 bases, and the junction held 5 bases outside the gene matches. Per germline, CDR1 LGHNA and CDR2 YNFKEQ. The CDR3 sequence: CASSQEGASGSSYNEQFF. The CDR3 DNA follows: TGTGCCAGCAGCCAAGAAGGGGCTAGCGGGAGCTCCTACAATGAGCAGTTCTTC.

The chain joins TRBV28 to TRBJ2-7; 7 bases are a match to TRBD1. The trim removed 2 bases at V and 0 bases at J, leaving 4 bases unmatched. The V gene's germline CDR1 is MDHEN and CDR2 SYDVKM. This CDR3 comprises 15 residues. For the CDR3, the DNA is TGTGCCAGCAGTTTAACAGGGGCGAGCTCCTACGAGCAGTACTTC. Its protein is CASSLTGASSYEQYF.